This entry describes one T cell receptor beta chain. The antigen is undetermined. The protocol was immunoSEQ multiplex PCR, while the TCRdb copy is restricted to in-frame clones and leaves out a portion. The table lists some 5,300 clones, around 80% of them singletons. Tumor tissue was taken before any definitive surgery or chemotherapy was given. CDR3 length: 16 amino acids. Germline V CDR1 and CDR2: MGHRA, YSYEKL. Trimming removed 1 base from V and 7 bases from J, with 17 bases in between. The data stem from a study of high-grade serous ovarian cancer treatment subgroups. Study overall: On average, around 15,000 reads and about 8,100 unique TCR beta rearrangements were obtained per sample. Study-level findings and limits: Different patients shared almost no repertoire; same-patient tumors shared about 0.1 to 0.8. TCR clonal relatedness correlated positively with neoantigen level. The analyses considered CDR3 and ignored CDR1 and CDR2.

V is TRBV4-1 and J is TRBJ2-1; D tentatively fits TRBD1 or TRBD2 (6 bases each). Sequencing was done on a sample of tumor tissue. The receptor was derived from a human donor with high-grade serous ovarian cancer. The CDR3 protein is CASSQAPFGGRNEQFF. The CDR3 nucleotides read TGCGCCAGCAGCCAAGCCCCTTTTGGGGGGCGGAATGAGCAGTTCTTC.